This T cell receptor (beta chain) was sequenced during a study of monozygotic twins with inflammatory bowel disease. In the case of this clonotype: Antigen specificity is unknown.

The TCR libraries each used total RNA (approximately 3,200 ng per library). TCRalpha and TCRbeta cDNA went through two nested PCRs of around 15 and 9 cycles. TCRdb re-called the 5' RACE reads; one entry per CDR3 protein, DNA not given. This table lists more than 300,000 distinct CDR3 sequences. Study-wide results and caveats: The data offered no way to tell different T cell subtypes apart.

The CDR3 runs 14 residues. The germline V gene encodes CDR1 SNHLY and CDR2 FYNNEI. The sample was blood. This TCR was sampled from a human donor with ulcerative colitis or Crohn's disease, or a healthy co-twin of an affected twin (not recorded which). The rearrangement links TRBV2 to TRBJ2-1. The CDR3 is CASRVAEAYNEQFF.